This T cell receptor beta chain comes out of a study of blood T cells in healthy people across ages. The CDR3 covers 14 residues. With 6 bases removed from V and 0 bases from J, the gap between germline ends came to 14 bases. The germline V gene encodes CDR1 SQVTM and CDR2 ANQGSEA. Sample-barcoded 5' priming and a J-beta primer mix drove a second PCR of 7 to 11 cycles. TCRdb called the 5' RACE reads again in MiXCR, with one record for every CDR3 protein. Here the sample spans approximately 780,000 distinct CDR3 sequences, 20% to 30% being singletons. A further study also used this sample, focusing on T cells of mothers and their children.

The sequence came from a boy aged 10-17 years in good health. The J gene is TRBJ2-5, the V gene TRBV29-1; D unclear. The sample consisted of blood. Here the CDR3 reads CSVRRGANQETQYF. The CDR3 DNA sequence: TGCAGCGTCCGGCGCGGCGCTAACCAAGAGACCCAGTACTTC.